Below are 20 T cell receptor beta chains sequenced from a single sample in a study of cytomegalovirus exposure and HLA in healthy donors. TCRdb's copy holds only in-frame clones and misses some; the assay was immunoSEQ multiplex PCR. The table records some 220,000 clones, 75% to 95% of them present only once. Material: PBMCs. These receptors were collected from a woman under 30 in good health and CMV-seronegative.

About this clone: Within the sample, other DNA sequences also encode this same CDR3. The chain carries TRBV5-1 and TRBJ2-7, with TRBD2 matching 9 bases. The CDR3 extends over 15 amino acids. From germline, CDR1 is SGHRS and CDR2 YFSETQ. V lost 0 bases, J lost 1 base, and 2 bases stayed unmatched. This CDR3 is CASSLVAGGSYEQYF. In DNA form, the CDR3 reads TGCGCCAGCAGCTTGGTCGCGGGAGGGTCCTACGAGCAGTACTTC.

The gene calls are TRBV29-1 and TRBJ1-1; 7 bases are a match to TRBD1. The CDR3 loop spans 13 amino acids. Germline V gene lookup returns CDR1 SQVTM and CDR2 ANQGSEA. The ends lost 6 bases at V and 0 bases at J; junction bases unmatched: 4. The CDR3 protein is CSVLTGMNTEAFF. The DNA for the CDR3 is TGCAGCGTCCTGACAGGGATGAACACTGAAGCTTTCTTT.

The CDR3 bases are TGTGCCAGCAGCCAACGGGACTCGGGGCTGCCGCAGCATTTT. This gives the protein CASSQRDSGLPQHF. The chain combines TRBV4-2 with TRBJ1-5; possible D gene TRBD1, 5 bases. CDR3 length equals 14 residues. V lost 2 bases and J 13 bases, leaving 18 bases between the germline ends. The germline gives CDR1 LGHNA, CDR2 YNFKEQ.

The rearrangement joins TRBV7-9 to TRBJ2-6; tentative D call: TRBD1 (6 bases). From germline, CDR1 is SEHNR and CDR2 FQNEAQ (reference sequence). V was cut by 3 bases and J by 12 bases, with 12 bases left in between. This CDR3 spans 13 amino acids. DNA for the CDR3: TGTGCCAGCAGCTTTAACACAGGGTCCGTCCTGACTTTC. The encoded protein is CASSFNTGSVLTF.

The sample holds one count of this clone. The chain recombines TRBV10-1 with TRBJ2-1; 8 bases align to TRBD1. V was clipped by 6 bases and J by 1 base; unmatched bases: 5. The CDR3 sequence is 15 residues long. In germline, CDR1 is WNHNN, CDR2 SYGVQD (reference sequence). The DNA of the CDR3 is TGCGCCAGCAGCAACAGGGGGAATTCCTACAATGAGCAGTTCTTC. This codes for CASSNRGNSYNEQFF.

The CDR3 loop is CASTGGGNTIYF. The CDR3 nucleotides are TGTGCCAGCACAGGAGGGGGAAACACCATATATTTT. The J gene is TRBJ1-3, the V gene TRBV27; D is uncertain. The CDR3 runs to 12 residues. Germline CDR1 reads MNHEY; CDR2 reads SMNVEV (reference sequence). The V gene lost 7 bases and the J gene lost 4 bases, with 8 bases spanning the gap.

The V gene is TRBV13, the J gene TRBJ1-6; no firm D call. The V and J ends lost 4 bases and 0 bases respectively, with 10 bases between them. CDR3 length equals 16 residues. Germline V gene sequence: CDR1 PRHDT, CDR2 FYEKMQ (reference sequence). This chain's CDR3 is CASSSQVSSYNSPLHF. For the CDR3, the DNA is TGTGCCAGCAGCTCGCAGGTGAGCTCCTATAATTCACCCCTCCACTTT.

This chain joins TRBV6-6 and TRBJ1-1; D is possibly TRBD1 (5 bases). The CDR3 length is 13 residues. The ends were cut back, 5 bases at V and 2 bases at J, with 9 bases in the middle. Germline CDR1 is MNHNY and CDR2 is SVGAGI (reference sequence). The CDR3 sequence: CASSQGVNTEAFF. Written as DNA, the CDR3 is TGTGCCAGCAGTCAAGGGGTAAACACTGAAGCTTTCTTT.

This clone has just one count. V is TRBV7-7 and J is TRBJ2-7; TRBD2 matches 8 bases. CDR3 length: 15 residues. Looked up from germline, CDR1 is SSHAT and CDR2 is FNYEAQ (reference sequence). With V trimmed by 2 bases and J by 4 bases, 7 bases remained unmatched. The CDR3 nucleotides are TGTGCCAGCAGCTTATCCCCGGGGGGGGTATACGAGCAGTACTTC. Translation: CASSLSPGGVYEQYF.

The chain employs TRBV5-1 and TRBJ2-3; TRBD2 matches at 10 bases. The germline V gene has CDR1 SGHRS and CDR2 YFSETQ. This CDR3 spans 16 amino acids. Unmatched junction bases numbered 7, after V lost 4 bases and J lost 2 bases. CDR3 residues: CASSPHTSGNTDTQYF. CDR3 DNA: TGCGCCAGCAGCCCACATACTAGCGGGAACACAGATACGCAGTATTTT.

V and J are TRBV9 and TRBJ1-6, with no clear D. The CDR3 is 17 amino acids. V lost 0 bases to trimming and J lost 0 bases, with 10 bases between them. The V gene's germline CDR1 is SGDLS and CDR2 YYNGEE. In DNA, the CDR3 is TGTGCCAGCAGCGTAGACCCCGGGAGCTCCTATAATTCACCCCTCCACTTT. Translated: CASSVDPGSSYNSPLHF.

The chain carries TRBV5-1 and TRBJ2-2; the D is unclear. This CDR3 has 13 residues. Between the trimmed V and J ends, which lost 1 base and 4 bases, there was a span of 5 bases. CDR1 and CDR2 (germline): SGHRS, YFSETQ. DNA for the CDR3: TGCGCCAGCAGCTTGCGGGTCACCGGGGAGCTGTTTTTT. It is translated as CASSLRVTGELFF.

CDR3 bases: TGTGCCAGCAGGCCTCCGGGACAGCGCTACACAGATACGCAGTATTTT. It yields the protein CASRPPGQRYTDTQYF. The V gene is TRBV28, the J gene TRBJ2-3; 7 bases align to TRBD1. The V segment lost 6 bases and the J segment 2 bases; nucleotides outside the gene matches: 11. The CDR3 is 16 amino acids. CDR1 is MDHEN and CDR2 is SYDVKM in the germline V gene.

This clone came up once. The rearrangement joins TRBV30 to TRBJ1-5; D unclear. The germline V gene encodes CDR1 GTSNPN and CDR2 SVGIG (reference sequence). The CDR3 spans 12 residues. CDR3 sequence: CALGTGNQPQHF. DNA for the CDR3: TGTGCTCTAGGTACGGGCAATCAGCCCCAGCATTTT.

This clone was seen a single time. The rearrangement links TRBV18 to TRBJ2-2; D may be TRBD1 (5 bases). The CDR3 runs 17 residues. V lost 6 bases and J lost 5, with 22 bases in between. Germline V gene data show CDR1 as KGHSH and CDR2 as LQKENI. The CDR3 sequence is CASSQQAPVIYTGELFF. The CDR3 DNA sequence: TGTGCCAGCTCGCAACAGGCACCTGTCATCTATACCGGGGAGCTGTTTTTT.

The CDR3 DNA reads TGCGCCAGCAGCTTGGAATCTCGGGGCTACACCTTC. Residues: CASSLESRGYTF. The chain carries TRBV5-1 and TRBJ1-2; D is undetermined. The CDR3 sequence is 12 residues long. The germline CDR1 and CDR2 sequences are SGHRS and YFSETQ. The ends were cut back, 0 bases at V and 8 bases at J, with 8 bases in the middle. The complete variable domain, with remaining parts taken from reference TRBV5-1 and TRBJ1-2, reads KAGVTQTPRYLIKTRGQQVTLSCSPISGHRSVSWYQQTPGQGLQFLFEYFSETQRNKGNFPGRFSGRQFSNSRSEMNVSTLELGDSALYLCASSLESRGYTFGSGTRLTVV.

The chain couples TRBV6-5 to TRBJ1-2; no definite D call. The CDR3 contains 14 residues. CDR1 is MNHEY, CDR2 SVGAGI, per germline. Trimming shortened V by 2 bases and J by 7 bases, and 14 bases separated the two germline ends. This CDR3 reads CASSYNANEGGYTF. The DNA for the CDR3 is TGTGCCAGCAGTTACAACGCGAACGAGGGTGGCTACACCTTC.

The V call is TRBV4-1, the J call TRBJ2-3; the D gene is possibly TRBD1 (5 bases). CDR1 and CDR2 (germline): MGHRA, YSYEKL. This CDR3 comprises 13 residues. V was clipped by 3 bases and J by 2 bases, with 6 bases between them. The CDR3 protein is CASSQTATDTQYF. As DNA, the CDR3 is TGCGCCAGCAGCCAGACAGCCACAGATACGCAGTATTTT.

The rearrangement uses TRBV5-8 and TRBJ2-1, with D possibly being TRBD2 (7 bases). This CDR3 is 14 amino acids long. Germline CDR1 and CDR2: SGHTS and YDEGEE. The V and J ends lost 3 bases and 9 bases respectively, with 16 bases between them. CDR3 in amino acids: CASSWGGQGTEQFF. The CDR3 nucleotides read TGTGCCAGCAGCTGGGGGGGGCAGGGTACTGAGCAGTTCTTC.

J is TRBJ2-7 and V is TRBV7-9, with a tentative D call TRBD2 (5 bases). The V and J ends lost 5 bases and 3 bases respectively, with 20 bases between them. The CDR3 has 16 amino acids. Germline lookup yields CDR1 SEHNR and CDR2 FQNEAQ (reference sequence). The CDR3 region has the DNA TGTGCCAGCAGCCCCTATGAGGCCCTAGCAGGCTACGAGCAGTACTTC. This translates into CASSPYEALAGYEQYF. Combining the CDR3 with reference TRBV7-9 and TRBJ2-7 gives the whole variable domain DTGVSQNPRHKITKRGQNVTFRCDPISEHNRLYWYRQTLGQGPEFLTYFQNEAQLEKSRLLSDRFSAERPKGSFSTLEIQRTEQGDSAMYLCASSPYEALAGYEQYFGPGTRLTVT.